One sample yielded the 8 T cell receptor beta chains listed below, sequenced in a study of shared clonotypes between healthy human individuals. This table comes from immunoSEQ multiplex PCR, and its TCRdb copy is limited to in-frame clones, with some not included. The sample consists of about 2.1 million clones, over 85% of them appearing once. It was CD45RO-negative cells, positively selected for CCR7, that made up naive CD8 cells, with terminally differentiated effector memory CD45RA+ cells excluded. The sequenced sample was naive CD8+ T cells from PBMCs. All receptors come from a man between 18 and 35 years old in good health. Some clones in this sample may be carry-over from other donors' samples.

The rearrangement uses TRBV10-2 and TRBJ2-7, with TRBD2 as a possible D gene (6 bases). This CDR3 has 13 amino acids. Between the trimmed V and J ends, which lost 9 bases and 5 bases, there was a span of 17 bases. Germline CDR1 reads WSHSY; CDR2 reads SAAADI. CDR3 sequence reads: CASRGLGENEQYF. CDR3 bases: TGCGCCAGTCGGGGACTGGGGGAGAACGAGCAGTACTTC.

A few counts support this clone. The chain combines TRBV4-1 with TRBJ1-1; the D gene is possibly TRBD1 (5 bases). Germline lookup yields CDR1 MGHRA and CDR2 YSYEKL. The CDR3 runs 16 residues. The V gene lost 1 base and the J gene lost 1 base, with 13 bases spanning the gap. The CDR3 loop reads CASSQVSGQRNTEAFF. For the CDR3, the DNA is TGCGCCAGCAGCCAAGTATCAGGACAAAGGAACACTGAAGCTTTCTTT.

In this sample, this clone turned up once. Additional DNA sequences in this sample encode the identical CDR3. This sequence joins TRBV27 and TRBJ2-5; 8 positions agree with TRBD1. The CDR3 consists of 14 residues. J lost 2 bases, V lost 3 bases, and 2 bases had no gene match. Germline V CDR1 and CDR2: MNHEY, SMNVEV (reference sequence). The CDR3 reads CASSFRDRQETQYF. The CDR3 DNA is TGTGCCAGCAGTTTCCGGGACAGGCAAGAGACCCAGTACTTC.

The chain uses TRBV5-8 and TRBJ1-1; 8 nucleotides line up with TRBD1. After removal of 2 bases from V and 10 bases from J, the junction contained 1 base not matched to a gene. Germline V gene data show CDR1 as SGHTS and CDR2 as YDEGEE. The CDR3 spans 11 residues. In DNA, the CDR3 is TGTGCCAGCAGCTTAGGGACAGGAGCTTTCTTT. Its protein product is CASSLGTGAFF.

The rearrangement links TRBV4-3 to TRBJ2-5; tentatively, D is TRBD2 (6 bases). The CDR3 covers 14 residues. The V end lost 3 bases, the J end lost 9 bases, and 17 bases lay between the germline ends. The V gene's germline CDR1 is LGHNA and CDR2 YSLEER. CDR3 amino acids: CASSQGLAIIAQYF. CDR3 coding DNA: TGCGCCAGCAGCCAGGGGCTAGCGATCATCGCCCAGTACTTC.

V is TRBV9 and J is TRBJ2-6; D perhaps matches TRBD1 (7 bases). Trimming cost V 3 bases and J 4 bases, with 26 bases left between them. The CDR3 covers 20 residues. Germline V gene lookup returns CDR1 SGDLS and CDR2 YYNGEE. CDR3 nucleotides: TGTGCCAGCAGCGGCTGGCTGACAGGGAGGTCCTCAGGAGGGGCCAACGTCCTGACTTTC. It encodes CASSGWLTGRSSGGANVLTF.

The CDR3 bases are TGCGCCAGCAGCCAGACAGCGGGGCACCAAGAGACCCAGTACTTC. Amino acid sequence: CASSQTAGHQETQYF. The chain links TRBV4-3 to TRBJ2-5; 7 nucleotides agree with TRBD2. This CDR3 has 15 residues. V lost 3 bases, J lost 0 bases, and 4 bases stayed unmatched. Germline V CDR1 and CDR2: LGHNA, YSLEER.

Notes on this clone: The sample contains more than one DNA sequence encoding this CDR3. The rearrangement uses TRBV7-9 and TRBJ2-1; TRBD2 agrees at 10 bases. This CDR3 spans 14 amino acids. Trimming at V came to 8 bases and at J to 4 bases, leaving 5 bases not matched to a gene. Germline V gene lookup returns CDR1 SEHNR and CDR2 FQNEAQ (reference sequence). The CDR3 loop reads CASSGTSAYNEQFF. The DNA for the CDR3 is TGTGCCAGCTCGGGGACTAGCGCTTACAATGAGCAGTTCTTC.